Many counts were recorded for the clone carrying this T cell receptor beta chain. The antigen is undetermined. The data are from a study of T-cell memory formation after mild COVID-19. The study's findings and limits: Detection of some responders pre-infection suggested pre-existing cross-reactive memory T cells participated. Confirmation was lacking for SARS-CoV-2 specificity of second-wave clones that peaked on day 37. A second wave expanding day 15 to 37 was CD4+-biased; contracting clones were balanced.

Germline loops: CDR1 SEHNR, CDR2 FQNEAQ (reference sequence). This CDR3 is 13 amino acids long. Trimming stripped 3 bases from V and 3 bases from J, with 7 bases between. Each CDR3 protein is one row after TCRdb ran MiXCR on the 5' RACE reads. This sample has hundreds of thousands of distinct CDR3 sequences, with 18% found just once. Specimen: PBMCs or a T cell subset sorted from them (not recorded which). The chain has TRBV7-9 and TRBJ2-3; D might be TRBD2 (5 bases). The source of this sequence is an adult woman who had mild COVID-19 (a few samples of this study predate the infection). Cell type and time point are not known. The chain's CDR3 is CASSFRRTDTQYF. The DNA for the CDR3 is TGTGCCAGCAGCTTCAGGAGGACAGATACGCAGTATTTT.